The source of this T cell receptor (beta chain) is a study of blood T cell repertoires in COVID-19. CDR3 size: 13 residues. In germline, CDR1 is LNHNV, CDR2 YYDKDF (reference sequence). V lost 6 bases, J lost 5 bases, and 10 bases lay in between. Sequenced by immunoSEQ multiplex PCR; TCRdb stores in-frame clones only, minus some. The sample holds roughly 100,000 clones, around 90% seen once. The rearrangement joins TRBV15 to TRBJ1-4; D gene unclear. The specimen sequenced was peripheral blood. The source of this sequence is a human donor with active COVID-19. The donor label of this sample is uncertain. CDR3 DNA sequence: TGTGCCACCAGATACCGTGCGAATGAAAAACTGTTTTTT. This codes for CATRYRANEKLFF.